This TCR beta chain comes out of a study of radiation and T cells in renal cell carcinoma. As regards this clone: Its antigen is unknown.

In germline, CDR1 is MNHEY, CDR2 SMNVEV (reference sequence). The V and J ends lost 0 bases and 9 bases respectively, with 9 bases between them. The CDR3 is made up of 13 amino acids. Regarding time point: blood 4 weeks post-SBRT, at nephrectomy. Treatment: 15 Gy SBRT to primary tumor, nephrectomy 4 weeks later. Nephrectomy followed 15 Gy stereotactic body radiation by 4 weeks. TCRdb's table, derived via immunoSEQ multiplex PCR, lists solely in-frame clones and lacks some. The table records some 31,000 clones, roughly 80% of them present only once. Overall study results and limits: Top tumor clonotypes rose in blood 2 weeks post-radiation, then contracted.

This sequence was found in a man in his 60s with renal cell carcinoma. The sequenced sample was blood, obtained from a patient whose treatment included radiotherapy and nephrectomy. The chain links TRBV27 to TRBJ1-5; no reliable D call. CDR3 loop: CASSLSSRGPQHF. DNA of the CDR3: TGTGCCAGCAGTTTATCGAGCAGAGGGCCCCAGCATTTT.